This TCR beta chain was obtained from a study of identifying expanded T cells in peripheral blood. General study results and limits: Differentially abundant clones: roughly 1.2 between replicates, 15 to 17 at about two weeks, around 20 at four. Variance in clone template counts between approximately two-week samples significantly increased with total template count across all healthy donors.

V was shortened by 0 bases and J by 3 bases, with 9 bases between the two germline ends. The CDR3 runs 13 residues. Germline loops: CDR1 GTSNPN, CDR2 SVGIG (reference sequence). The repertoire was sequenced with immunoSEQ multiplex PCR; TCRdb's copy has only in-frame clones and lacks some. Of approximately 100,000 clones in the sample, more than 70% were seen once. Concerning this clone itself: What it recognizes is unknown.

No infections or other immune events were documented during collection. This chain uses TRBV30 with TRBJ2-7, with D possibly matching TRBD1 (6 bases). Sample: blood. This clonotype originated in a person aged 18 to 75 in good health. The CDR3 DNA is TGTGCCTGGAGTGTAAACAGGGACTACGAGCAGTACTTC. Its translation: CAWSVNRDYEQYF.